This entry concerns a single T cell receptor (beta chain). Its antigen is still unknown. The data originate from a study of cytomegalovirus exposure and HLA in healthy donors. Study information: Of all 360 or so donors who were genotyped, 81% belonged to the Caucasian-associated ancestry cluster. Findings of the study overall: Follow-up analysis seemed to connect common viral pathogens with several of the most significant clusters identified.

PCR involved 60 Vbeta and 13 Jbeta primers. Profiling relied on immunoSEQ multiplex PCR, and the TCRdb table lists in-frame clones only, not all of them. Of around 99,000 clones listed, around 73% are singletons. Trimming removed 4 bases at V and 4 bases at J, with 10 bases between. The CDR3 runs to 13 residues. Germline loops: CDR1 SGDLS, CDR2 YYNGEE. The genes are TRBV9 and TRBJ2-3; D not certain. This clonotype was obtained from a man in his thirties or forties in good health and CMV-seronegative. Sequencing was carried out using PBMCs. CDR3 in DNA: TGTGCCAGCAGCATTTTCCCTGCAGATACGCAGTATTTT. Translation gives CASSIFPADTQYF. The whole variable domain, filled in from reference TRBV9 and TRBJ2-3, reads DSGVTQTPKHLITATGQRVTLRCSPRSGDLSVYWYQQSLDQGLQFLIQYYNGEERAKGNILERFSAQQFPDLHSELNLSSLELGDSALYFCASSIFPADTQYFGPGTRLTVL.